These 28 T cell receptor beta chains were all obtained from the same sample, sequenced in a study of blood T cell repertoires in COVID-19 (dated by TCRdb to the early 2020s). The library was prepared using the immunoSEQ multiplex PCR assay. TCRdb obtained this table from immuneACCESS and retained in-frame rearrangements with V and J assigned. These tables miss some clones; where compared with another copy, unresolved V genes account for less than half of the shortfall, and the remainder is unexplained. The sample table shows some 350,000 clones, and roughly nine tenths are seen once. The top ten constitute roughly 1% of the sample. The specimen was PBMCs or T cells enriched from blood (not recorded which). The receptor source for this set is a man aged 18 to 30 who had recovered from COVID-19.

The chain joins TRBV18 to TRBJ1-1; TRBD1 matches at 9 bases. Per germline, CDR1 KGHSH and CDR2 LQKENI. With V trimmed by 3 bases and J by 3 bases, 5 bases remained unmatched. CDR3 length: 15 residues. The CDR3 sequence: CASSPRQGGDTEAFF. The CDR3 DNA reads TGTGCCAGCTCACCCCGACAGGGGGGGGACACTGAAGCTTTCTTT.

V usage is TRBV10-3 and J usage is TRBJ1-2, with D tentatively TRBD1 (6 bases). V was clipped by 2 bases and J by 7 bases, with 8 bases between them. CDR1 is ENHRY and CDR2 is SYGVKD in the germline V gene. This CDR3 spans 12 amino acids. The DNA of the CDR3 is TGTGCCATCAGTGAGGGGGACACTGGCTACACCTTC. Its protein is CAISEGDTGYTF.

The genes are TRBV27 and TRBJ1-1; 8 bases fit TRBD1. The V gene end was trimmed by 5 bases and the J gene end by 2 bases; junction bases not matched to a gene: 7. The CDR3 consists of 15 residues. The germline V gene has CDR1 MNHEY and CDR2 SMNVEV (reference sequence). The chain's CDR3 is CASSPRDRSNTEAFF. In nucleotides, the CDR3 is TGTGCCAGCAGTCCCCGGGACAGGAGTAACACTGAAGCTTTCTTT.

The chain is built from TRBV5-5 and TRBJ2-7; 7 bases match TRBD2. V was clipped by 4 bases and J by 6 bases; unmatched bases: 4. The CDR3 is made up of 12 amino acids. Germline V gene lookup returns CDR1 SGHKS and CDR2 YYEKEE (reference sequence). The CDR3 sequence is CASSLGGSEQYF. The CDR3 region has the DNA TGTGCCAGCAGCCTGGGAGGGAGCGAGCAGTACTTC.

The CDR3 coding sequence is TGTGCCAGCAGTTTATTGGGCAGGGCGAGCAATCAGCCCCAGCATTTT. Translation: CASSLLGRASNQPQHF. The rearrangement joins TRBV27 to TRBJ1-5; perhaps TRBD1 as D (5 bases). The germline V and J ends were trimmed by 1 base and 1 base, with 11 bases remaining between them. This CDR3 spans 16 amino acids. Germline-derived CDR1 and CDR2 are MNHEY and SMNVEV (reference sequence).

The rearrangement joins TRBV7-2 to TRBJ2-3; no clear D. The CDR3 runs 14 residues. Germline V CDR1 and CDR2: SGHTA, FQGNSA. Trimming pared 2 bases from V and 2 bases from J, leaving 8 bases between. The CDR3 region has the DNA TGTGCCAGCAGCTTACAACCTAACACAGATACGCAGTATTTT. Translation: CASSLQPNTDTQYF.

The CDR3 here is CSAPTQKLFF. CDR3 coding DNA: TGCAGTGCACCAACTCAAAAACTGTTTTTT. This sequence joins TRBV20-1 and TRBJ1-4; D call uncertain. Germline assignment: CDR1 DFQATT and CDR2 SNEGSKA (reference sequence). This CDR3 comprises 10 residues. V lost 6 bases and J lost 9, with 8 bases in between.

The rearrangement uses TRBV5-1 and TRBJ1-1; 7 bases map to TRBD1. Germline lookup yields CDR1 SGHRS and CDR2 YFSETQ. The CDR3 is 15 amino acids. After removal of 0 bases from V and 1 base from J, the junction contained 3 bases not matched to a gene. The CDR3 bases are TGCGCCAGCAGCTTGGCCAGGGGGGCGAACACTGAAGCTTTCTTT. Translation gives CASSLARGANTEAFF. Supplemented by reference TRBV5-1 and TRBJ1-1, the full variable domain reads KAGVTQTPRYLIKTRGQQVTLSCSPISGHRSVSWYQQTPGQGLQFLFEYFSETQRNKGNFPGRFSGRQFSNSRSEMNVSTLELGDSALYLCASSLARGANTEAFFGQGTRLTVV.

The rearrangement links TRBV30 to TRBJ2-6, with 7 positions matching TRBD1. This CDR3 region has 14 residues. With V trimmed by 5 bases and J by 4 bases, 5 bases remained unmatched. Germline V gene lookup returns CDR1 GTSNPN and CDR2 SVGIG (reference sequence). The CDR3 region has the DNA TGTGCCTGGGCAGGGGGATCGGGGGCCAACGTCCTGACTTTC. Amino acid sequence: CAWAGGSGANVLTF. Full variable domain (remainder filled in from reference TRBV30 and TRBJ2-6): SQTIHQWPATLVQPVGSPLSLECTVEGTSNPNLYWYRQAAGRGLQLLFYSVGIGQISSEVPQNLSASRPQDRQFILSSKKLLLSDSGFYLCAWAGGSGANVLTFGAGSRLTVL.

The CDR3 coding sequence is TGCGCCAGCACCCGAGGTCCCCAGATAGCTTTCTTT. It yields the protein CASTRGPQIAFF. This chain connects TRBV10-1 to TRBJ1-1, with D hard to call. This CDR3 region has 12 residues. The V end was cut by 7 bases, the J end by 10 bases, with 16 bases between. Germline lookup yields CDR1 WNHNN and CDR2 SYGVQD (reference sequence).

V gene TRBV11-2 combines with J gene TRBJ1-3; D remains ambiguous. Trimming pared 2 bases from V and 3 bases from J, leaving 14 bases between. Germline lookup yields CDR1 SGHAT and CDR2 FQNNGV. The CDR3 runs to 16 residues. CDR3 in amino acids: CASSLFGAGSGNTIYF. CDR3 nucleotides: TGTGCCAGCAGCTTATTCGGCGCAGGCAGTGGAAACACCATATATTTT.

This clone is a singleton in its sample. The chain joins TRBV6-4 to TRBJ2-1; 10 nucleotides align to TRBD2. CDR3 length: 18 residues. With V trimmed by 6 bases and J by 10 bases, 21 bases remained unmatched. Germline V gene sequence: CDR1 MRHNA, CDR2 SNTAGT. Here the CDR3 reads CASSLLAGPSSPTTEQFF. As DNA, the CDR3 is TGTGCCAGCAGCCTACTAGCGGGACCTTCTAGCCCTACAACCGAGCAGTTCTTC.

V is TRBV19 and J is TRBJ1-5; D uncertain. The CDR3 length is 15 residues. Germline V CDR1 and CDR2: LNHDA, SQIVND (reference sequence). V lost 3 bases and J 0 bases, leaving 9 bases between the germline ends. CDR3 in amino acids: CASSMSHYSNQPQHF. The CDR3 nucleotides are TGTGCCAGTAGTATGAGCCATTATAGCAATCAGCCCCAGCATTTT.

The chain uses TRBV20-1 and TRBJ2-5; tentative D call: TRBD2 (5 bases). Trimming shortened V by 3 bases and J by 5 bases, and 10 bases separated the two germline ends. CDR3 length: 12 residues. Germline V lookup: CDR1 DFQATT, CDR2 SNEGSKA (reference sequence). CDR3 DNA: TGCAGTGCTAGTGCTAGCTCTGAGACCCAGTACTTC. It translates to CSASASSETQYF.

V gene TRBV18 combines with J gene TRBJ2-6; 7 positions agree with TRBD2. This CDR3 region has 18 residues. From germline, CDR1 is KGHSH and CDR2 LQKENI. Trimming took 1 base from V and 8 from J; bases not matched to a gene: 14. The CDR3 DNA reads TGTGCCAGCTCACCACGGTCGGGGCTAAAGGGAGGGACCAACGTCCTGACTTTC. It yields the protein CASSPRSGLKGGTNVLTF.

The V and J genes are TRBV28 and TRBJ1-4; D gene uncertain. Trimming stripped 6 bases from V and 9 bases from J, with 14 bases between. The CDR3 consists of 13 residues. The germline gives CDR1 MDHEN, CDR2 SYDVKM. Here the CDR3 reads CASSTGFRKKLFF. The CDR3 DNA is TGTGCCAGCAGCACGGGATTTCGGAAAAAACTGTTTTTT.

J is TRBJ2-1 and V is TRBV21-1; TRBD2, the D gene given by the table, was not confirmed from the DNA. TRBV21-1 is an annotated pseudogene. This CDR3 contains 16 residues. CDR3 loop: CASAFLKDRAYNEQFF. Written as DNA, the CDR3 is TGTGCCAGCGCCTTTTTGAAAGATCGGGCCTACAATGAGCAGTTCTTC.

The CDR3 spells CASSQGQGVGEQYF. CDR3 DNA sequence: TGTGCCAGCAGCCAAGGACAGGGGGTAGGCGAGCAGTACTTC. The chain carries TRBV3-1 (or the pseudogene TRBV3-2) and TRBJ2-7, with 9 nucleotides matching TRBD1. Germline lookup yields CDR1 LGHDT and CDR2 YNNKEL (reference sequence). The CDR3 spans 14 residues. The J segment lost 6 bases and the V segment lost 1 base, leaving 4 bases of the junction unmatched.

The chain couples TRBV9 to TRBJ1-5; possible D gene TRBD1, 5 bases. Germline loops: CDR1 SGDLS, CDR2 YYNGEE. Trimming left V 4 bases short and J 3 bases short, with 11 bases between. The length of the CDR3 is 14 residues. CDR3 nucleotides: TGTGCCAGCAGCCCGGACGGACACAATCAGCCCCAGCATTTT. The encoded protein is CASSPDGHNQPQHF.

This chain links TRBV19 with TRBJ2-7; the match to TRBD2 covers 10 bases. Per germline, CDR1 LNHDA and CDR2 SQIVND (reference sequence). The CDR3 runs 14 residues. Trimming cost V 6 bases and J 4 bases; bases outside gene matches: 6. The CDR3 here is CASRKTSGLYEQYF. In DNA, the CDR3 is TGTGCCAGTAGAAAGACTAGCGGGCTATACGAGCAGTACTTC.

The chain combines TRBV2 with TRBJ2-7, with 7 bases identical to TRBD2. The trim removed 1 base at V and 6 bases at J, leaving 3 bases unmatched. From germline, CDR1 is SNHLY and CDR2 FYNNEI. This CDR3 comprises 13 residues. CDR3 loop: CASSEGSGFEQYF. The DNA for the CDR3 is TGTGCCAGCAGTGAAGGTAGCGGGTTCGAGCAGTACTTC.

The chain recombines TRBV7-9 with TRBJ1-2, with 9 bases aligning to TRBD1. The germline CDR1 and CDR2 sequences are SEHNR and FQNEAQ (reference sequence). CDR3 length: 14 residues. Unmatched junction bases numbered 4, after V lost 1 base and J lost 7 bases. CDR3 sequence reads: CASSLGDRVRGYTF. The CDR3 DNA reads as TGTGCCAGCAGCTTAGGGGACAGGGTCCGTGGCTACACCTTC.

The genes are TRBV11-2 and TRBJ2-3; 7 bases are a match to TRBD1. Germline CDR1 reads SGHAT; CDR2 reads FQNNGV. The CDR3 is 11 residues long. Trimming took 8 bases from V and 6 from J; bases not matched to a gene: 2. CDR3 protein: CASSRGDTQYF. The CDR3 DNA reads as TGTGCCAGCTCCAGGGGGGATACGCAGTATTTT.

The V gene is TRBV5-1, the J gene TRBJ2-1; 12 bases line up with TRBD2. Looked up from germline, CDR1 is SGHRS and CDR2 is YFSETQ. The CDR3 length is 19 residues. V dropped 1 base and J dropped 0; count of bases not matched to a gene: 8. CDR3 region: CASSLPRTSGASSYNEQFF. Written as DNA, the CDR3 is TGCGCCAGCAGCTTGCCCCGGACTAGCGGGGCCTCCTCCTACAATGAGCAGTTCTTC.

The genes are TRBV7-9 and TRBJ2-2; 11 bases are shared with TRBD2. The germline V gene encodes CDR1 SEHNR and CDR2 FQNEAQ (reference sequence). J was trimmed by 4 bases and V by 2 bases; bases with no gene match: 6. This CDR3 is built from 17 residues. The CDR3 DNA reads TGTGCCAGCAGCTTAAGGCTAGCGGGAGGTTCCACCGGGGAGCTGTTTTTT. Translating it yields CASSLRLAGGSTGELFF.

This chain connects TRBV18 to TRBJ2-1; D might be TRBD2 (6 bases). CDR1 and CDR2 (germline): KGHSH, LQKENI. The CDR3 has 15 amino acids. V was shortened by 6 bases and J by 9 bases, with 21 bases between the two germline ends. DNA of the CDR3: TGTGCCAGCTCTCCCCCCGCTCATAGCGGCTCTGAGCAGTTCTTC. It yields the protein CASSPPAHSGSEQFF. The full variable domain, with the rest looked up from reference TRBV18 and TRBJ2-1, is NAGVMQNPRHLVRRRGQEARLRCSPMKGHSHVYWYRQLPEEGLKFMVYLQKENIIDESGMPKERFSAEFPKEGPSILRIQQVVRGDSAAYFCASSPPAHSGSEQFFGPGTRLTVL.

The genes are TRBV7-9 and TRBJ2-7; TRBD2 aligns across 7 bases. V was clipped by 5 bases and J by 3 bases; unmatched bases: 10. CDR1 is SEHNR, CDR2 FQNEAQ, per germline (reference sequence). The CDR3 contains 15 residues. The CDR3 DNA reads as TGTGCCAGCAGCCTTCGGGGGGTGGGGCGCTACGAGCAGTACTTC. Protein product: CASSLRGVGRYEQYF.

The V call is TRBV12-3 or TRBV12-4, the J call TRBJ1-2, with 8 bases aligning to TRBD1. The trim removed 7 bases at V and 8 bases at J, leaving 9 bases unmatched. The CDR3 is 13 amino acids. CDR3 in DNA: TGTGCCAGCAAGACAGGGGAAGCCCGAGGCTACACCTTC. Translated, it gives CASKTGEARGYTF.